Listed here is a single TCR beta chain. Its antigen is undetermined. These data are taken from a study of CD8 T cells in ankylosing spondylitis. The germline gives CDR1 SEHNR, CDR2 FQNEAQ (reference sequence). J lost 7 bases, V lost 1 base, and 8 bases had no gene match. The CDR3 spans 15 residues. Study findings and constraints: One TCR beta motif, made up of several highly homologous variants, appeared characteristic of ankylosing spondylitis blood. Disease-linked clones had a CD8+ phenotype and relatively low frequency in peripheral blood. Reported data indicate significant enrichment of disease-linked clones within matched ankylosing spondylitis synovial fluid.

For TCR beta, libraries came from quantitative 5'-RACE with molecular barcodes. In TCRdb, the 5' RACE reads were re-called with MiXCR into one record per CDR3 protein. The sample yields 650,000 to 800,000 distinct CDR3 sequences, over 15% seen once. V and J are TRBV7-9 and TRBJ2-7, with TRBD2 matching over 9 bases. This clonotype originated in a male donor with ankylosing spondylitis. Sequencing was done on a sample of blood, either unsorted or a sorted T cell fraction (not recorded which). The CDR3 DNA sequence: TGTGCCAGCAGCTTAGAGGCGGGAGGGCTGAGGGAGCAGTACTTC. This codes for CASSLEAGGLREQYF.